This entry concerns a single T cell receptor (beta chain). Germline V gene lookup returns CDR1 MDHEN and CDR2 SYDVKM. The CDR3 runs to 15 residues. Trimming at V came to 5 bases and at J to 5 bases, leaving 8 bases not matched to a gene. The data were obtained in a study of blood T cell repertoires in COVID-19. Only in-frame clones appear in the TCRdb table, and some are missing; sequencing was by immunoSEQ multiplex PCR. The sample contains about 210,000 clones, about 92% of which appear only once. The TCR was taken from a man younger than 40 with acute or convalescent COVID-19. Source material: peripheral blood. The chain carries TRBV28 and TRBJ2-1, with 8 nucleotides matching TRBD1. CDR3 sequence reads: CASSITGGIHNEQFF. CDR3 coding DNA: TGTGCCAGCAGTATCACAGGGGGAATCCACAATGAGCAGTTCTTC.